Listed below are T cell receptor beta chains from one sample, sequenced in a study of long-term antiretroviral therapy in people with HIV. Sequenced by immunoSEQ multiplex PCR; TCRdb stores in-frame clones only, minus some. The table lists 35,000 to 45,000 clones, 70% to 90% of them singletons. Here the sequenced sample was unsorted PBMCs, taken 2.2 years after starting antiretroviral therapy. These receptors came from a man younger than 30 with HIV. Both conserved end residues are part of each CDR3. Each record gives: CDR3 protein, CDR3 DNA, clone size, J gene, V gene, D gene. The D gene is left open where the match is weak. Clone size is shown for a subset of rows, as once, few, many or a class of expanded clone.

CASSLDRTGLYNGYTF TGCGCCAGCAGCTTGGACAGGACAGGCCTTTACAATGGCTACACCTTC NA TRBJ1-2 TRBV5-1 TRBD1
CASSTHPRVATDAQYF TGTGCCAGTAGCACCCATCCCAGGGTTGCCACAGATGCGCAGTATTTT once TRBJ2-3 TRBV19 NA
CASSLGTEEQYF TGTGCCAGCAGCCTGGGGACGGAAGAGCAGTACTTC NA TRBJ2-7 TRBV5-6 NA
CAWSPGRYGYTF TGTGCCTGGAGTCCGGGACGGTATGGCTACACCTTC few TRBJ1-2 TRBV30 NA
CASTTKVGLFNQPQHF TGTGCCAGTACCACAAAAGTCGGCCTCTTCAATCAGCCCCAGCATTTT few TRBJ1-5 TRBV19 NA
CASSLSVNTEAFF TGTGCCAGCAGCTTAAGTGTGAACACTGAAGCTTTCTTT NA TRBJ1-1 TRBV7-6 NA
CASSQGTGGSQPQHF TGCGCCAGCAGCCAAGGGACAGGGGGCTCACAGCCCCAGCATTTT few TRBJ1-5 TRBV4-1 TRBD1
CASSGEAGKQETQYF TGTGCCAGCAGTGGGGAAGCGGGGAAGCAAGAGACCCAGTACTTC NA TRBJ2-5 TRBV2 TRBD2
CASSLLRRENSPLHF TGTGCCAGCAGCTTGCTCCGGAGGGAGAATTCACCCCTCCACTTT NA TRBJ1-6 TRBV11-2 NA
CASSIGRTVEQYF TGTGCCAGCAGTATCGGTCGGACAGTCGAGCAGTACTTC NA TRBJ2-7 TRBV6-1 NA
CASSLAGQQETQYF TGTGCCAGCAGCCTGGCGGGACAACAAGAGACCCAGTACTTC NA TRBJ2-5 TRBV6-1 NA
CSVGGQGGNQPQHF TGCAGCGTTGGAGGACAGGGTGGCAATCAGCCCCAGCATTTT NA TRBJ1-5 TRBV29-1 TRBD1
CASSWGQGGEQYF TGTGCCAGCAGCTGGGGACAGGGAGGCGAGCAGTACTTC NA TRBJ2-7 TRBV5-6 TRBD1
CASSLAPGQSSPLHF TGTGCCAGCAGCTTAGCCCCCGGACAGAGTTCACCCCTCCACTTT NA TRBJ1-6 TRBV7-6 NA
CATSRWPSNPGQGREETQYF TGTGCCACCAGCAGATGGCCCTCCAATCCGGGACAGGGGAGGGAAGAGACCCAGTACTTC once TRBJ2-5 TRBV15 TRBD1
CASSEGLVGQDEQFF TGTGCCAGCAGTGAAGGGCTAGTGGGTCAGGATGAGCAGTTCTTC NA TRBJ2-1 TRBV2 NA
CASSQGLAVSYEQYF TGTGCCAGCAGCCAAGGACTAGCGGTATCCTACGAGCAGTACTTC NA TRBJ2-7 TRBV4-2 TRBD2
CASGAGRSSEQYF TGTGCCAGCGGCGCCGGGAGATCCTCCGAGCAGTACTTC NA TRBJ2-7 TRBV11-2 NA
CASSSRDAYEQYF TGTGCCAGCAGCTCTCGGGACGCCTACGAGCAGTACTTC NA TRBJ2-7 TRBV28 NA